These 20 T cell receptor beta chains were all obtained from the same sample, sequenced in a study of cytomegalovirus exposure and HLA in healthy donors (dated by TCRdb to the late 2010s). Receptor amplification or capture employed the immunoSEQ multiplex PCR assay. A mixture of 60 forward primers for TCR Vbeta segments and 13 reverse primers for TCR Jbeta segments was used in the multiplex PCR. TCRdb took this table from immuneACCESS and kept in-frame rearrangements with V and J called. Such tables lack part of the clones; where checked against another copy, unresolved V genes explain under half of the gap, and the rest is unexplained. The sample contains fewer than 95,000 clones, around 78% of them found a single time. The top ten constitute 0.57% of the sample. The sequenced sample was PBMCs. Every receptor here comes from a young man in good health and CMV-seronegative.

The V and J genes are TRBV11-2 and TRBJ2-2, with 9 bases fitting TRBD2. This CDR3 is built from 16 residues. V lost 5 bases, J lost 4 bases, and 8 bases stayed unmatched. The germline CDR1 and CDR2 sequences are SGHAT and FQNNGV. The CDR3 bases are TGTGCCAGCAGCCCCCTAGGTAGCGGGAGCACCGGGGAGCTGTTTTTT. Its protein product is CASSPLGSGSTGELFF.

The rearrangement uses TRBV7-3 and TRBJ2-3; 9 bases line up with TRBD2. In germline, CDR1 is SGHTA, CDR2 FQGTGA. Losses at the gene ends were 4 bases for V and 2 bases for J; bases not matched to a gene: 10. This CDR3 region has 17 residues. The DNA for the CDR3 is TGTGCCAGCAGCTCGGGGGCGGGGGGGCCGGTCACAGATACGCAGTATTTT. Protein product: CASSSGAGGPVTDTQYF.

V usage is TRBV6-6 and J usage is TRBJ2-1; no clear D. The CDR3 is 12 residues long. CDR1 MNHNY and CDR2 SVGAGI come from the germline V gene (reference sequence). Trimming shortened V by 4 bases and J by 4 bases, and 5 bases separated the two germline ends. Here the CDR3 reads CASSSLYNEQFF. CDR3 DNA: TGTGCCAGCAGTTCTCTTTACAATGAGCAGTTCTTC.

The chain combines TRBV7-2 with TRBJ2-7; 9 bases align to TRBD2. Germline CDR1 and CDR2: SGHTA and FQGNSA. There are 16 residues in the CDR3. V trimming: 2 bases; J trimming: 3 bases; junction bases outside the gene matches: 8. The CDR3: CASSLSSRGGLYEQYF. The CDR3 DNA follows: TGTGCCAGCAGCTTAAGCTCGCGGGGGGGCCTCTACGAGCAGTACTTC.

This clone was recorded a few times. This chain links TRBV2 with TRBJ2-1, with 8 bases that match TRBD1. Trimming removed 8 bases from V and 8 bases from J; junction bases left unmatched: 11. Germline V lookup: CDR1 SNHLY, CDR2 FYNNEI. The CDR3 runs to 14 residues. DNA for the CDR3: TGTGCCAGCGGGCTACAGGGGGTCTCCGATGAGCAGTTCTTC. The encoded protein is CASGLQGVSDEQFF.

J is TRBJ2-7 and V is TRBV7-2; maybe TRBD2 (5 bases). The CDR3 has 12 residues. Trimming shortened V by 4 bases and J by 4 bases, and 8 bases separated the two germline ends. CDR1 and CDR2 from the germline V gene are SGHTA and FQGNSA. The chain's CDR3 is CASSSGLYEQYF. The CDR3 nucleotides read TGTGCCAGCAGCTCCGGACTTTACGAGCAGTACTTC.

The CDR3 bases are TGTGCCAGCAGCCCAAGGAGAGGGAGCACAGATACGCAGTATTTT. Encoded protein: CASSPRRGSTDTQYF. The chain employs TRBV7-3 and TRBJ2-3, with D perhaps matching TRBD2 (5 bases). V was pared by 5 bases and J by 0 bases, with 12 bases between. Germline-derived CDR1 and CDR2 are SGHTA and FQGTGA. The CDR3 contains 15 residues.

The chain recombines TRBV11-3 with TRBJ2-1, with 7 bases lining up with TRBD2. V trimming: 5 bases; J trimming: 7 bases; junction bases outside the gene matches: 11. The germline V gene encodes CDR1 SGHNT and CDR2 YENEEA. The CDR3 is made up of 15 amino acids. CDR3 sequence reads: CASSPWTSSDNEQFF. As DNA, the CDR3 is TGTGCCAGCAGCCCCTGGACTAGTAGTGATAATGAGCAGTTCTTC. The full variable domain, with the rest looked up from reference TRBV11-3 and TRBJ2-1, is EAGVVQSPRYKIIEKKQPVAFWCNPISGHNTLYWYLQNLGQGPELLIRYENEEAVDDSQLPKDRFSAERLKGVDSTLKIQPAELGDSAVYLCASSPWTSSDNEQFFGPGTRLTVL.

This chain connects TRBV6-6 to TRBJ1-4; 7 bases align to TRBD1. Germline V gene data show CDR1 as MNHNY and CDR2 as SVGAGI (reference sequence). The trim removed 6 bases at V and 3 bases at J, leaving 7 bases unmatched. The CDR3 has 15 residues. This CDR3 reads CASRGGTAANEKLFF. DNA of the CDR3: TGTGCCAGCAGGGGCGGGACAGCCGCTAATGAAAAACTGTTTTTT.

The rearrangement uses TRBV21-1 and TRBJ1-2; the D call in the table, TRBD1, was not verified against the DNA. TRBV21-1 has pseudogene status. The CDR3 sequence is 17 residues long. CDR3 protein: CASSKALGQGQCRGYTF. The DNA for the CDR3 is TGTGCCAGCAGCAAAGCGCTGGGGCAGGGCCAGTGTCGAGGCTACACCTTC.

This clone was counted between two and nine times. The rearrangement links TRBV4-1 to TRBJ2-7; TRBD2 is a possible D gene (7 bases). CDR3 length: 16 amino acids. Germline V lookup: CDR1 MGHRA, CDR2 YSYEKL. With 0 bases removed from V and 6 bases from J, the gap between germline ends came to 18 bases. CDR3 nucleotide sequence: TGCGCCAGCAGCCAAGAGGCCAGCTTAGGGGGGGGCGAGCAGTACGTC. Amino acids: CASSQEASLGGGEQYV.

CDR3 sequence: CASSLLTGANYGYTF. The CDR3 DNA reads TGTGCCAGCAGCTTATTAACAGGAGCTAACTATGGCTACACCTTC. This sequence joins TRBV7-9 and TRBJ1-2; TRBD1 is a possible D gene (5 bases). This CDR3 has 15 residues. The V gene's germline CDR1 is SEHNR and CDR2 FQNEAQ (reference sequence). V lost 2 bases and J 0 bases, leaving 10 bases between the germline ends.

The V call is TRBV7-9, the J call TRBJ1-1; D is possibly TRBD1 (6 bases). Per the germline V gene, CDR1 is SEHNR and CDR2 is FQNEAQ (reference sequence). V gave up 6 bases and J gave up 1 base, with 24 bases separating them. The CDR3 is 18 residues long. The CDR3: CASRHAIYAIGGNTEAFF. As DNA, the CDR3 is TGTGCCAGCAGACACGCAATATACGCTATAGGGGGGAACACTGAAGCTTTCTTT.

The genes are TRBV27 and TRBJ2-1, with D maybe TRBD1 (7 bases). Germline V gene data show CDR1 as MNHEY and CDR2 as SMNVEV (reference sequence). Trimming pared 5 bases from V and 0 bases from J, leaving 14 bases between. The CDR3 consists of 16 residues. CDR3 loop: CASSPRGTVSYNEQFF. The CDR3 DNA follows: TGTGCCAGCAGTCCACGCGGGACAGTCTCCTACAATGAGCAGTTCTTC.

The V call is TRBV27, the J call TRBJ2-3; 13 bases are shared with TRBD2. This CDR3 is built from 18 residues. Germline V gene data show CDR1 as MNHEY and CDR2 as SMNVEV (reference sequence). V shed 6 bases and J 3 bases; nucleotides not matched to a gene: 12. CDR3 region: CASSPRGTSGIWTDTQYF. The CDR3 bases are TGTGCCAGCAGCCCAAGGGGGACTAGCGGGATATGGACAGATACGCAGTATTTT.

The chain recombines TRBV2 with TRBJ1-5, with TRBD1 identical over 8 bases. The length of the CDR3 is 20 residues. Germline V gene data show CDR1 as SNHLY and CDR2 as FYNNEI. With V trimmed by 4 bases and J by 3 bases, 20 bases remained unmatched. This CDR3 reads CASSVTAETGESIPNQPQHF. CDR3 coding DNA: TGTGCCAGCAGTGTCACGGCCGAGACAGGGGAGTCAATACCCAATCAGCCCCAGCATTTT.

The chain uses TRBV7-2 and TRBJ2-7; the D gene is possibly TRBD1 (6 bases). Germline CDR1 SGHTA, CDR2 FQGNSA. V was cut by 2 bases and J by 3 bases, with 14 bases left in between. The CDR3 covers 15 residues. This CDR3 reads CASSLSRGSYYEQYF. CDR3 coding DNA: TGTGCCAGCAGCTTATCCAGGGGATCCTACTACGAGCAGTACTTC.

V is TRBV19 and J is TRBJ2-3; 8 bases align to TRBD2. Trimming cost V 4 bases and J 3 bases; bases outside gene matches: 6. The CDR3 is made up of 15 amino acids. Germline-derived CDR1 and CDR2 are LNHDA and SQIVND (reference sequence). The CDR3 sequence: CASSKYGGATDTQYF. The CDR3 bases are TGTGCCAGTAGTAAATACGGGGGGGCGACAGATACGCAGTATTTT.

In this sample, this clone turned up a few times. This chain links TRBV5-1 with TRBJ2-7, with D perhaps TRBD1 (5 bases). CDR1 is SGHRS, CDR2 YFSETQ, per germline. The CDR3 loop spans 14 amino acids. V dropped 5 bases and J dropped 2 bases, with 14 bases sitting between them. For the CDR3, the DNA is TGCGCCAGCAGGCGTAAGGAAGGGGCCTACGAGCAGTACTTC. It yields the protein CASRRKEGAYEQYF.

J is TRBJ2-1 and V is TRBV4-1; D unclear. The CDR3 consists of 17 residues. V was shortened by 1 base and J by 1 base, with 14 bases between the two germline ends. The germline V gene encodes CDR1 MGHRA and CDR2 YSYEKL. CDR3 residues: CASSQAYRAASYNEQFF. The CDR3 DNA is TGCGCCAGCAGCCAAGCTTACCGCGCGGCTTCCTACAATGAGCAGTTCTTC.